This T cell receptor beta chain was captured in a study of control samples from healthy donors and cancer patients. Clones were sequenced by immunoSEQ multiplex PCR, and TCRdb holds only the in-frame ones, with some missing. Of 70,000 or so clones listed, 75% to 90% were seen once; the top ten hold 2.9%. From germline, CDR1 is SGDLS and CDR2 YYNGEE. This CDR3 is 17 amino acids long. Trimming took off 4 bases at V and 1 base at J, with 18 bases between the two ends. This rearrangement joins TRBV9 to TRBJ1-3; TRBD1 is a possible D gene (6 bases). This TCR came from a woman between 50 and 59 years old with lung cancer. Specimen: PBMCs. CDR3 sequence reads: CASSSRGGQSSGNTIYF. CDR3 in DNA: TGTGCCAGCAGCTCTAGGGGAGGACAGTCGTCTGGAAACACCATATATTTT.